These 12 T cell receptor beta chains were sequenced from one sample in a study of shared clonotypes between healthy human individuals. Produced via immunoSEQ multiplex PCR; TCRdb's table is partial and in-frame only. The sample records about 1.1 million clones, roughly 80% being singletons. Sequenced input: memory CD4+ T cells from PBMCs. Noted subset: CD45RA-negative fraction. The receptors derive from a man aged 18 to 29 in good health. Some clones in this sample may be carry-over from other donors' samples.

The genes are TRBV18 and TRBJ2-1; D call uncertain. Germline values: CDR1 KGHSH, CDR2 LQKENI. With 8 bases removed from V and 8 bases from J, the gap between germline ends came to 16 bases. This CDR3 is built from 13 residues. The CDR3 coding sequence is TGTGCCAGCCGAAACCTAGAGTTAGATGAGCAGTTCTTC. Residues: CASRNLELDEQFF.

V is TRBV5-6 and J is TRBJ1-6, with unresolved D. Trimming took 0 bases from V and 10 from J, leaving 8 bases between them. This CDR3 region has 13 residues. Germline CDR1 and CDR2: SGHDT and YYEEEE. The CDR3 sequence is CASSLVTGSPLHF. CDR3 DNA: TGTGCCAGCAGCTTGGTAACGGGCTCACCCCTCCACTTT.

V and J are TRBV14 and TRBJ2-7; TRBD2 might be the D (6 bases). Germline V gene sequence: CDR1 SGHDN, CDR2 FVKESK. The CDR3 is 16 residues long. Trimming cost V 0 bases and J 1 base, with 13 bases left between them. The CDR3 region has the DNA TGTGCCAGCAGCCAAGATCGGAGGGGCCGATCCTACGAGCAGTACTTC. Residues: CASSQDRRGRSYEQYF.

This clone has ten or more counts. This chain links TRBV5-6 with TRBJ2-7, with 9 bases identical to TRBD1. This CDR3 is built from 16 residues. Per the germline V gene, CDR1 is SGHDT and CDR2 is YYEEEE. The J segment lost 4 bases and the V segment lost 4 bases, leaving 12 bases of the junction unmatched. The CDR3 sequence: CASSPPGTGTFYEQYF. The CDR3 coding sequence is TGTGCCAGCAGCCCGCCCGGGACAGGGACTTTTTACGAGCAGTACTTC.

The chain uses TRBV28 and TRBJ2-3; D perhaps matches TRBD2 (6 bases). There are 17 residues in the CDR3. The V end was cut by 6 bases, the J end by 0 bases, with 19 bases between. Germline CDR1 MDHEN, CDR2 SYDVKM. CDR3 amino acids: CASRPGSAGLSTDTQYF. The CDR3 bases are TGTGCCAGCAGACCCGGGTCTGCGGGGCTTAGCACAGATACGCAGTATTTT.

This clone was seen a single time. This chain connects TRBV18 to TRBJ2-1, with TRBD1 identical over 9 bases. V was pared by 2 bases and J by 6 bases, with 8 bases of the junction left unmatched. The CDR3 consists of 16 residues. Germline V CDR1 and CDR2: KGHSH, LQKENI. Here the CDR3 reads CASSPYRDRVANEQFF. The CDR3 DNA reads TGTGCCAGCTCACCATACCGGGACAGGGTGGCCAATGAGCAGTTCTTC. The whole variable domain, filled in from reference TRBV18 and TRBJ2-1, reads NAGVMQNPRHLVRRRGQEARLRCSPMKGHSHVYWYRQLPEEGLKFMVYLQKENIIDESGMPKERFSAEFPKEGPSILRIQQVVRGDSAAYFCASSPYRDRVANEQFFGPGTRLTVL.

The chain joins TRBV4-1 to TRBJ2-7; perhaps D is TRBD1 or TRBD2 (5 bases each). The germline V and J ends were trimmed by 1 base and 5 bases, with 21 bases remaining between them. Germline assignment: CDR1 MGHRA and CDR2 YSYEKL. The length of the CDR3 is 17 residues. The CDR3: CASSQGGRVDLGDEQYF. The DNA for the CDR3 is TGCGCCAGCAGCCAAGGTGGGCGGGTCGACTTAGGGGACGAGCAGTACTTC.

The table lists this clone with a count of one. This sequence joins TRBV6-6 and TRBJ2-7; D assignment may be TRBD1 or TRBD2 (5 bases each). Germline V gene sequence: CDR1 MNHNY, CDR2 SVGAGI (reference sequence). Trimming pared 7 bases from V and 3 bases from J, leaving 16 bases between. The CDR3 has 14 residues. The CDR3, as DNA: TGTGCCAGCACGGGGCGAGACACAATCTACGAGCAGTACTTC. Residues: CASTGRDTIYEQYF.

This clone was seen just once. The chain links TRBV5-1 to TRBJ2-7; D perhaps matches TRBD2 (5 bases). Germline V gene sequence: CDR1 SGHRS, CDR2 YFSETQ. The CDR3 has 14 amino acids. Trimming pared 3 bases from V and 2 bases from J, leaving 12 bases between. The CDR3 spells CASSSAGNTYEQYF. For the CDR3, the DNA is TGCGCCAGCAGCTCCGCCGGGAACACCTACGAGCAGTACTTC.

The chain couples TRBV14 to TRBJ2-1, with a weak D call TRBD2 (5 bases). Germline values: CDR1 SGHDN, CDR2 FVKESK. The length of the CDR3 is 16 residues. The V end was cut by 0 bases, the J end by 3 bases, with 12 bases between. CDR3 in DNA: TGTGCCAGCAGCCAAGATAGGGTAGACTACTACAATGAGCAGTTCTTC. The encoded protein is CASSQDRVDYYNEQFF. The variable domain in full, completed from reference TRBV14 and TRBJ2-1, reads EAGVTQFPSHSVIEKGQTVTLRCDPISGHDNLYWYRRVMGKEIKFLLHFVKESKQDESGMPNNRFLAERTGGTYSTLKVQPAELEDSGVYFCASSQDRVDYYNEQFFGPGTRLTVL.

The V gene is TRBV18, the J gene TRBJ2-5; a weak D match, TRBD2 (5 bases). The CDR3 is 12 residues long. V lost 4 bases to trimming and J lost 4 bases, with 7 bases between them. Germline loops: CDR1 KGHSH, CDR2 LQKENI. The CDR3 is CASSRSGETQYF. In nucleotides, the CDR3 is TGTGCCAGCTCACGGAGCGGAGAGACCCAGTACTTC.

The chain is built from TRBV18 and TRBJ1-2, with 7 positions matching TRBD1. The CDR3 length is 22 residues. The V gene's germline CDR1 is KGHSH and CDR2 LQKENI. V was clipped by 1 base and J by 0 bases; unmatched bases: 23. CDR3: CASSPRPGQTSAGTEANYGYTF. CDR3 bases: TGTGCCAGCTCACCACGGCCGGGACAGACTTCAGCCGGGACAGAGGCTAACTATGGCTACACCTTC.